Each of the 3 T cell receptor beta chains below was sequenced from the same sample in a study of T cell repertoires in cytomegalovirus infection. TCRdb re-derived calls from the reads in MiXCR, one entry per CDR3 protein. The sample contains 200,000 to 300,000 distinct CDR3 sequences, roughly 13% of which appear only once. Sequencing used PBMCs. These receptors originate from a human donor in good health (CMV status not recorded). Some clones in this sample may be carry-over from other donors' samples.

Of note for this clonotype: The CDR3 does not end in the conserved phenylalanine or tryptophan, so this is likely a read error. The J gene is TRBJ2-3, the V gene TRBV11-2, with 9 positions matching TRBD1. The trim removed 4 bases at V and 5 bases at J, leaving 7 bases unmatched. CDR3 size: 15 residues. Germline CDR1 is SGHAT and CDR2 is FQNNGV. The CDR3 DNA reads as TGTGCCAGCAGCTCCTGGGACAGGGAAAGAGATACGCAGTATTTA. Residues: CASSSWDRERDTQYL.

CDR3 in DNA: TGTGCCAGTAGCTACCTGATTAGCTCCGATGGCGAGCAGTACTTC. It specifies CASSYLISSDGEQYF. The chain joins TRBV19 to TRBJ2-7; D is unclear. The length of the CDR3 is 15 residues. The V gene's germline CDR1 is LNHDA and CDR2 SQIVND (reference sequence). V was pared by 6 bases and J by 6 bases, with 21 bases between.

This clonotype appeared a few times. The CDR3, as DNA: TGCGCCACCCTGGCAGGGAATGACTACACCTTC. As protein: CATLAGNDYTF. The chain carries TRBV10-2 and TRBJ1-2; possible D gene TRBD1, 5 bases. The CDR3 is made up of 11 amino acids. V lost 10 bases and J 10 bases, leaving 16 bases between the germline ends. CDR1 WSHSY and CDR2 SAAADI come from the germline V gene.